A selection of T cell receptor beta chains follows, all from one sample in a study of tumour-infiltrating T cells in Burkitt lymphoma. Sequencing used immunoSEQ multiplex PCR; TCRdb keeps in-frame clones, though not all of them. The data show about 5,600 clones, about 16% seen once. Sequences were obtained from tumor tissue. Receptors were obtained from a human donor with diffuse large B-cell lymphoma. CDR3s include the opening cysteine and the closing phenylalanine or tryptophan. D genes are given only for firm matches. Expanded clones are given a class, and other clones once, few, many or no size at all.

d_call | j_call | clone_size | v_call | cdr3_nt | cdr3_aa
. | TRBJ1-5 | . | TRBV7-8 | TGTGCCAGCAGCTTAGACAGGACGGGGGGTCAGCCCCAGCATTTT | CASSLDRTGGQPQHF
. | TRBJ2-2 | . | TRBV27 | TGTGCCAGCAGTCTCAGGTTGTTGGACACCGGGGAGCTGTTTTTT | CASSLRLLDTGELFF
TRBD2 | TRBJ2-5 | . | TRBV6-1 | TGTGCCAGCAGGCACGGGACTAGCGGGATAGAGACCCAGTACTTC | CASRHGTSGIETQYF
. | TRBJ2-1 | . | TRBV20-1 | TGCAGTGCTGGCGACGTCCAGTTCTTC | CSAGDVQFF
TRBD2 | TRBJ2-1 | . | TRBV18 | TGTGCCAGCTCACCTTGGACTAGCGGGAGCCTCGAGCAGTTCTTC | CASSPWTSGSLEQFF
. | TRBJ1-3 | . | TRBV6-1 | TGTGCCAGCAAGGGGGTTTTCCCCTCTGGAAACACCATATATTTT | CASKGVFPSGNTIYF
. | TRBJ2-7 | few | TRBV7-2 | TGTGCCAGCAGCTGGGGGACGGACTCCTACGAGCAGTACTTC | CASSWGTDSYEQYF
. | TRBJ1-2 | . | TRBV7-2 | TGTGCCAGCAGCCCCAGGGTTAACTATGGCTACACCTTC | CASSPRVNYGYTF
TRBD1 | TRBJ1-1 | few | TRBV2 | TGTGCCAGCAGTCCGACAGGGGGAGCCCCTAACACTGAAGCTTTCTTT | CASSPTGGAPNTEAFF
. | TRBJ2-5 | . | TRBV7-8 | TGTGCCAGCAGCTCCGGGCCCCAAGAGACCCAGTACTTC | CASSSGPQETQYF
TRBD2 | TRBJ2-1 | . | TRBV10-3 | TGTGCCATCAGTGACGATCCGGGACTACCGTCCGGGGATGAGCAGTTCTTC | CAISDDPGLPSGDEQFF
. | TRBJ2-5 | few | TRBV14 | TGTGCCAGCAGCCAAGATCTAGGCGGGTCAGAGACCCAGTACTTC | CASSQDLGGSETQYF
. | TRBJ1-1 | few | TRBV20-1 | TGCAGTGGACACTTGAACACTGAAGCTTTCTTT | CSGHLNTEAFF
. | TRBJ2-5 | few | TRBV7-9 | TGTGCCAGCAGCCCCCGGGGGGCACAAGAGACCCAGTACTTC | CASSPRGAQETQYF
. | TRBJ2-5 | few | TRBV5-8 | TGTGCCAGCAGCTTGGCGACAGTTTCGGGTGACCAGACCCAGTACTTC | CASSLATVSGDQTQYF
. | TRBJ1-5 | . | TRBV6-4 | TGTGCCACGTCCGACATGCCGAGCAATCAGCCCCAGCATTTT | CATSDMPSNQPQHF
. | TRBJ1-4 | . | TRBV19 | TGTGCCAGTAGTATTTCTCGTACTAATGAAAAACTGTTTTTT | CASSISRTNEKLFF
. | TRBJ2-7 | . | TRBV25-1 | TGTGCCAGCAGTGACGGACAGTACGAGCAGTACTTC | CASSDGQYEQYF
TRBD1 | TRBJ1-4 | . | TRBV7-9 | TGTGCCGCTAAGGGACAGGGCCTGACTAATGAAAAACTGTTTTTT | CAAKGQGLTNEKLFF
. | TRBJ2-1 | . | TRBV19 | TGTGTCAGTAGTATAGACTTCTCGGGGAATGAGCAGTTCTTC | CVSSIDFSGNEQFF
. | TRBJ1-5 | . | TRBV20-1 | TGCAGTGCTAGAAGGGGTCAGCCCCAGCATTTT | CSARRGQPQHF
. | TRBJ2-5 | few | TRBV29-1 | TGCAGCGTCGGGACGGACCAAGAGACCCAGTACTTC | CSVGTDQETQYF
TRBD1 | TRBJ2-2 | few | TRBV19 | TGTGCCAGTAGTGGAACAGGGGGCACCGGGGAGCTGTTTTTT | CASSGTGGTGELFF
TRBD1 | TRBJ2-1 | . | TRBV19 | TGTGCCAGTAGTAGCCAGGGACAGGGAAATGAGCAGTTCTTC | CASSSQGQGNEQFF
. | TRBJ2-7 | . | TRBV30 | TGTGCCTGGAGTATCAGGCTTGGGGGCGAGCAGTACTTC | CAWSIRLGGEQYF